This passage covers 18 T cell receptor beta chains from one sample sequenced in a study of cytomegalovirus exposure and HLA in healthy donors (dated by TCRdb to the late 2010s). The method behind the library was the immunoSEQ multiplex PCR assay. For the multiplex PCR, a mixture combining 60 forward primers for TCR Vbeta segments and 13 reverse primers for TCR Jbeta segments was used. What TCRdb holds here is the immuneACCESS table cut down to in-frame rearrangements. Part of the clones is not present; checked against another copy, under half of the missing clones reflect an unresolved V gene, and the others are unexplained. Present in this sample are about 160,000 clones, around 80% of which were seen just once. The leading ten clones occupy roughly 1% of the sample. The sequenced sample was PBMCs. The source of these receptors is a woman between 40 and 50 years old in good health and CMV-seronegative.

This sequence joins TRBV19 and TRBJ1-5, with D tentatively TRBD1 (6 bases). V gave up 3 bases and J gave up 4 bases, with 13 bases separating them. The CDR3 is 15 amino acids. In germline, CDR1 is LNHDA, CDR2 SQIVND (reference sequence). CDR3 sequence reads: CASSIGGRGNQPQHF. The CDR3 nucleotides read TGTGCCAGTAGTATTGGGGGAAGGGGGAATCAGCCCCAGCATTTT.

The CDR3 is CASRQANTEAFF. The CDR3 DNA is TGTGCCAGCAGACAGGCGAACACTGAAGCTTTCTTT. This chain uses TRBV7-9 with TRBJ1-1; a possible D gene is TRBD1 (5 bases). Germline V CDR1 and CDR2: SEHNR, FQNEAQ (reference sequence). Trimming shortened V by 6 bases and J by 1 base, and 6 bases separated the two germline ends. The CDR3 extends over 12 amino acids.

The CDR3 loop reads CASSLGQPNLNTEAFF. DNA of the CDR3: TGCGCCAGCAGCTTGGGACAGCCTAACCTTAACACTGAAGCTTTCTTT. This sequence joins TRBV5-1 and TRBJ1-1; TRBD1 might be the D (5 bases). This CDR3 spans 16 amino acids. The V gene lost 0 bases and the J gene lost 2 bases, with 14 bases spanning the gap. The germline V gene has CDR1 SGHRS and CDR2 YFSETQ.

This clone occurred a few times. The chain joins TRBV19 to TRBJ2-7; possibly TRBD2 for D (5 bases). CDR1 LNHDA and CDR2 SQIVND come from the germline V gene (reference sequence). The CDR3 runs 12 residues. V lost 4 bases to trimming and J lost 4 bases, with 8 bases between them. CDR3 DNA: TGTGCCAGTAGTAGTGGCGGGTACGAGCAGTACTTC. Amino acids: CASSSGGYEQYF. Filled out from reference TRBV19 and TRBJ2-7, the complete variable domain reads DGGITQSPKYLFRKEGQNVTLSCEQNLNHDAMYWYRQDPGQGLRLIYYSQIVNDFQKGDIAEGYSVSREKKESFPLTVTSAQKNPTAFYLCASSSGGYEQYFGPGTRLTVT.

This sequence joins TRBV7-2 and TRBJ2-3, with D perhaps TRBD2 (6 bases). With 3 bases removed from V and 2 bases from J, the gap between germline ends came to 9 bases. CDR1 and CDR2 (germline): SGHTA, FQGNSA. This CDR3 has 14 amino acids. CDR3 protein: CASSLGLYTDTQYF. CDR3 DNA: TGTGCCAGCAGCTTGGGACTTTACACAGATACGCAGTATTTT.

The chain couples TRBV7-3 to TRBJ2-2, with 10 bases fitting TRBD2. The V and J ends lost 5 bases and 6 bases, in that order; junction bases with no gene match: 9. Per germline, CDR1 SGHTA and CDR2 FQGTGA. This CDR3 is 16 amino acids long. The CDR3 DNA reads TGTGCCAGCAGCCGACTGACTCTAGCGGGAGCCGGGGAGCTGTTTTTT. It translates to CASSRLTLAGAGELFF.

This clone was observed a few times. The chain recombines TRBV5-1 with TRBJ2-2; tentatively, D is TRBD2 (6 bases). The length of the CDR3 is 14 residues. The V gene lost 3 bases and the J gene lost 4 bases, with 10 bases spanning the gap. The V gene's germline CDR1 is SGHRS and CDR2 YFSETQ. The DNA of the CDR3 is TGCGCCAGCAGCTCCCTGGGGGGCACCGGGGAGCTGTTTTTT. Translation gives CASSSLGGTGELFF.

V usage is TRBV7-9 and J usage is TRBJ2-7, with D uncertain. Germline lookup yields CDR1 SEHNR and CDR2 FQNEAQ (reference sequence). The CDR3 is 15 residues long. Trimming left V 1 base short and J 2 bases short, with 12 bases between. The CDR3 spells CASSLGGPTTYEQYF. CDR3 DNA: TGTGCCAGCAGCTTAGGAGGCCCAACCACCTACGAGCAGTACTTC.

V gene TRBV30 combines with J gene TRBJ1-3, with D possibly being TRBD1 (6 bases). The V end lost 5 bases, the J end lost 2 bases, and 13 bases lay between the germline ends. This CDR3 comprises 14 residues. In germline, CDR1 is GTSNPN, CDR2 SVGIG (reference sequence). The CDR3 here is CAWGQSVTGNTIYF. In DNA form, the CDR3 reads TGTGCCTGGGGACAGAGCGTCACTGGAAACACCATATATTTT.

The chain is built from TRBV19 and TRBJ1-5; TRBD1 matches at 8 bases. The CDR3 runs to 17 residues. CDR1 is LNHDA, CDR2 SQIVND, per germline (reference sequence). V lost 4 bases to trimming and J lost 2 bases; unmatched junction nucleotides: 10. CDR3 loop: CASSTRGHAWGNQPQHF. CDR3 coding DNA: TGTGCCAGTAGTACCAGGGGGCATGCCTGGGGCAATCAGCCCCAGCATTTT.

The sample holds one count of this clone. The gene calls are TRBV9 and TRBJ1-1; weak D call: TRBD1 (5 bases). Germline V lookup: CDR1 SGDLS, CDR2 YYNGEE. The V end lost 3 bases, the J end lost 11 bases, and 17 bases lay between the germline ends. The CDR3 has 13 residues. CDR3 in amino acids: CASSESHSGRAFF. For the CDR3, the DNA is TGTGCCAGCAGCGAATCCCACTCAGGGAGGGCTTTCTTT.

The count of this clone is one. The rearrangement links TRBV13 to TRBJ2-5, with D maybe TRBD1 (6 bases). With 5 bases removed from V and 5 bases from J, the gap between germline ends came to 12 bases. Germline-derived CDR1 and CDR2 are PRHDT and FYEKMQ (reference sequence). The CDR3 is made up of 13 amino acids. The CDR3 DNA follows: TGTGCCAGCAGCCCTACAGGGCGGGAGACCCAGTACTTC. This encodes CASSPTGRETQYF.

V gene TRBV27 combines with J gene TRBJ2-3; unclear D gene. CDR3 length: 13 amino acids. The germline V gene has CDR1 MNHEY and CDR2 SMNVEV (reference sequence). V was trimmed by 2 bases and J by 3 bases, leaving 6 bases between them. The CDR3 sequence: CASSLATTDTQYF. CDR3 nucleotide sequence: TGTGCCAGCAGTTTAGCGACAACAGATACGCAGTATTTT.

This clone turned up a few times. One junction end does not reproduce the germline sequence, and a read error may be involved. The rearrangement uses TRBV7-7 and TRBJ2-2, with 7 bases matching TRBD2. Germline CDR1 is SSHAT and CDR2 is FNYEAQ (reference sequence). The CDR3 totals 18 residues. In nucleotides, the CDR3 is TGTGCTAGCAGTCCACTAGCGACCAGCTCCTCGAACACCGGGGAGCTGTTTTTT. It codes for CASSPLATSSSNTGELFF. The complete variable domain, with remaining parts taken from reference TRBV7-7 and TRBJ2-2, reads GAGVSQSPRYKVTKRGQDVTLRCDPISSHATLYWYQQALGQGPEFLTYFNYEAQPDKSGLPSDRFSAERPEGSISTLTIQRTEQRDSAMYRCASSPLATSSSNTGELFFGEGSRLTVL.

In this sample, this clone turned up a few times. The gene calls are TRBV7-2 and TRBJ1-5; a possible D gene is TRBD1 (5 bases). Germline V gene lookup returns CDR1 SGHTA and CDR2 FQGNSA. Between the trimmed V and J ends, which lost 4 bases and 0 bases, there was a span of 19 bases. CDR3 size: 18 residues. CDR3 region: CASSSAGTAAYSNQPQHF. In DNA, the CDR3 is TGTGCCAGCAGCTCTGCGGGGACGGCGGCTTATAGCAATCAGCCCCAGCATTTT.

This clone was seen more than once but under ten times. J is TRBJ2-7 and V is TRBV10-1; a weak D match, TRBD1 (6 bases). V gave up 9 bases and J gave up 3 bases, with 24 bases separating them. This CDR3 region has 16 residues. The germline CDR1 and CDR2 sequences are WNHNN and SYGVQD (reference sequence). CDR3 sequence (DNA): TGCGCCAGGGCGGCCTGGACAGCCCTAGGGAGCTACGAGCAGTACTTC. Translation: CARAAWTALGSYEQYF.

The chain carries TRBV7-2 and TRBJ2-2, with 9 positions matching TRBD2. The germline CDR1 and CDR2 sequences are SGHTA and FQGNSA. The ends lost 8 bases at V and 4 bases at J; junction bases unmatched: 11. This CDR3 has 16 amino acids. CDR3 sequence: CASVLGAGGITGELFF. CDR3 nucleotide sequence: TGTGCCAGCGTCCTTGGGGCGGGAGGGATCACCGGGGAGCTGTTTTTT.

The CDR3 nucleotides read TGTGCCAGCAGTGGCCAGGTCGGCAATCAGCCCCAGCATTTT. Translation: CASSGQVGNQPQHF. V gene TRBV6-1 combines with J gene TRBJ1-5; D is unclear. CDR1 is MNHNS and CDR2 is SASEGT in the germline V gene. This CDR3 has 14 residues. V was cut by 4 bases and J by 2 bases, with 9 bases left in between.